This note documents a single T cell receptor beta chain sequence. Its target antigen remains unknown. No much larger clone is present one base from it, and per-base qualities are unavailable. The data were obtained in a study of T cell responses to AZD1222 COVID-19 vaccine (dated by TCRdb to the early 2020s). For the study in its entirety: TCR sequencing was performed for roughly 240 trial participants, of whom 200 to 210 were given two doses of AZD1222 and around 25 were given two doses of MenACWY control vaccine. Enrollment into the trials was organized by age into subgroups of 18-55, 56-69 and 70-plus years, and those subgroups contained about 150, 27 and 61 TCR-sequenced participants, respectively. Summary of the overall study and its limitations: In the small 56-69-year group, the increase in depth fell short of significance, most likely because of low power. Because no day 14 peak-response samples were available, repertoires were characterized only after the peak T cell response. The whole spike protein was spanned by vaccine-associated CD4 TCRs, and dominant responses were seen in regions 160-218 and 743-854. Participants were mostly white British, with more females than males. The authors suggested clonal diversity may have been underestimated. Reportedly, close to half of the unique spike-specific TCRs recognized epitopes lying outside the regions that are mutated in the B.1.351 and B.1.1.7 variants. Conclusions about previously exposed vaccinees were limited because only a handful of AZD1222 recipients were SARS-CoV-2 seropositive at baseline. After two AZD1222 doses, spike-specific TCR breadth and depth were significantly higher than at day 0 and than in MenACWY recipients.

The CDR3 regions of human TCRbeta chains were analyzed by immunosequencing. Processing in the source paper ran as follows. TCRs in the repertoires were matched against a reference library of SARS-CoV-2-specific TCRs that had been generated with the MIRA antigen-specificity platform. Breadth meant the fraction of unique TCRs that were SARS-CoV-2-associated, whereas depth meant the fraction of total T cells that were SARS-CoV-2-associated. Using the MIRA data, each spike-specific TCR was mapped to the spike region that the TCR reacts to and placed in a CD4 or CD8 class. Log10-transformed breadth and depth values were compared by one-way ANOVA with Sidak's multiple comparisons tests. Sourced from immuneACCESS, this table was stored by TCRdb with only in-frame sequences that have V and J called. A share of the clones is absent; for the studies checked, an unresolved V gene accounts for under half, and the remainder has no known explanation. From that table come the V and J calls and clone size; the DNA was used to work out D and trimming. In all, the sample holds more than 80,000 clones, and around 87% of those were seen once. The ten largest make up more than 2% of the sample.

Here V drops 0 bases and J drops 4 bases, and the junction holds 5 bases not matched to any gene. In the germline V gene, CDR1 corresponds to MRHNA and CDR2 to SNTAGT. The CDR3, cysteine through phenylalanine, is 16 amino acids long. Left in the record is the CDR3 DNA by itself, 48 bases read in frame from the first base. The sample's time point label, decoded: about 28 days (+/-7) after the second vaccine dose. Because spike-specific TCR depth and breadth did not differ between the two schedules, AZD1222 recipients who got a second dose at roughly 4 weeks were pooled with those who got a second dose at roughly 12 weeks. Vaccinee samples were obtained from the UK trials COV001 and COV002, which included a single-blind randomized controlled phase 2/3 trial of AZD1222 (ChAdOx1 nCoV-19) in healthy adults. For TCRbeta chain sequencing, PBMC samples were collected from trial participants at day 0 and at day 28 after the second dose.

Source: peripheral blood, taken 28 days after the second AZD1222 dose. The TCR was taken from an adult who received the AZD1222 COVID-19 vaccine. The rearranged chain carries TRBV6-4 and TRBJ2-2; the central 7 bases match TRBD2. The DNA sequence is as follows: TGTGCCAGCAGTGACTCCTCGGGAGGCCCCACCGGGGAGCTGTTTTTT. It translates to CASSDSSGGPTGELFF.